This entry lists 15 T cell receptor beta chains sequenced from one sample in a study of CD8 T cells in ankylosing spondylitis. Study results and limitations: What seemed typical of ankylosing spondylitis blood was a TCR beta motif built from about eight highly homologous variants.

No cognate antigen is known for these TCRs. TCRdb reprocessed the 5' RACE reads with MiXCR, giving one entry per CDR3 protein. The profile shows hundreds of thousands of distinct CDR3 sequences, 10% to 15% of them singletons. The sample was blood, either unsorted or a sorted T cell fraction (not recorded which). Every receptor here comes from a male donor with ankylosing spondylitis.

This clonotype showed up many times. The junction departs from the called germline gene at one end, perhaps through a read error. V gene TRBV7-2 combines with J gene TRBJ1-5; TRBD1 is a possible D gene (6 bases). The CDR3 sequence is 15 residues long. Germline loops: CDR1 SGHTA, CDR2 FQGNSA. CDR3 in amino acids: CASGFGGGVYQPQHF. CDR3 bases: TGTGCCAGCGGCTTTGGAGGGGGGGTTTATCAGCCCCAGCATTTT.

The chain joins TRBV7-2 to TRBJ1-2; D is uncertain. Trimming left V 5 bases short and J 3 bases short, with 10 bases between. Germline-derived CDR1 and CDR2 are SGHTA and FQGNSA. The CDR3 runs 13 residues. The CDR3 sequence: CASSPDPYYGYTF. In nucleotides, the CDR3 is TGTGCCAGCAGCCCCGACCCTTACTATGGCTACACCTTC.

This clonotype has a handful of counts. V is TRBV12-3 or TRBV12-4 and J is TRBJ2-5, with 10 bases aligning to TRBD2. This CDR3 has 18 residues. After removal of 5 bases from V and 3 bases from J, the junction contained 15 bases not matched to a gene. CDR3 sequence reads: CASSPPGLAREVKETQYF. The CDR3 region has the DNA TGTGCCAGCAGTCCGCCGGGACTAGCGCGAGAGGTAAAAGAGACCCAGTACTTC.

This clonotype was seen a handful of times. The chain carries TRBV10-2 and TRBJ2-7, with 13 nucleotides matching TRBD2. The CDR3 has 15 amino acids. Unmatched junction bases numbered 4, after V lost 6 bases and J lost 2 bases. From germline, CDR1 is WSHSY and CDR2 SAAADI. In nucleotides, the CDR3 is TGCGCCAGCAGAGAGACTAGCGGGGGGACCTACGAGCAGTACTTC. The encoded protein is CASRETSGGTYEQYF.

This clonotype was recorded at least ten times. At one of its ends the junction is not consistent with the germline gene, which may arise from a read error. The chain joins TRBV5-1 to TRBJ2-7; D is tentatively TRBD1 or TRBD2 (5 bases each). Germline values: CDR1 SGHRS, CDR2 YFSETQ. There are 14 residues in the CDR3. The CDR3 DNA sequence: TGTGCCAGCAGCTTAGGGGAGTCCTCCTACGAGCAGTACTTC. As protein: CASSLGESSYEQYF.

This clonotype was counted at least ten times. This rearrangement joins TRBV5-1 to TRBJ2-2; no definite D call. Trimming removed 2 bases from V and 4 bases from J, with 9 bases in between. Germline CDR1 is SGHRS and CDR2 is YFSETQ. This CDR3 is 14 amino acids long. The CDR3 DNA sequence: TGCGCCAGCAGCTTAGGAGACCTCACCGGGGAGCTGTTTTTT. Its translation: CASSLGDLTGELFF.

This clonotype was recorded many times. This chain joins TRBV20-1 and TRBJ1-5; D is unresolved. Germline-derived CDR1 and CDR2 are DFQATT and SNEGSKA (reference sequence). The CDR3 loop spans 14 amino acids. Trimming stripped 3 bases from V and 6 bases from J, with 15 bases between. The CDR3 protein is CSARVDPLSQPQHF. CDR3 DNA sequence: TGCAGTGCTAGGGTCGACCCCCTCTCTCAGCCCCAGCATTTT.

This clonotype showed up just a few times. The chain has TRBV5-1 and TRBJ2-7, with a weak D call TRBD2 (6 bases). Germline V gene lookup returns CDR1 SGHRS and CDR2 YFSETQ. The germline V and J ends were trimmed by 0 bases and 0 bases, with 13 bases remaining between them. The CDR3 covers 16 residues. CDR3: CASSLAGGAPSYEQYF. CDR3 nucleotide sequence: TGCGCCAGCAGCTTGGCCGGAGGGGCTCCCTCCTACGAGCAGTACTTC.

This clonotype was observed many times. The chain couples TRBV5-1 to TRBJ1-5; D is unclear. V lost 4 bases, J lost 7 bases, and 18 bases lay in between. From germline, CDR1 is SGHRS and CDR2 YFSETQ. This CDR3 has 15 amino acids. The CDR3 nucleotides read TGCGCCAGCAGCCCCTCGGTGGGTAGGAACCAGCCCCAGCATTTT. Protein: CASSPSVGRNQPQHF.

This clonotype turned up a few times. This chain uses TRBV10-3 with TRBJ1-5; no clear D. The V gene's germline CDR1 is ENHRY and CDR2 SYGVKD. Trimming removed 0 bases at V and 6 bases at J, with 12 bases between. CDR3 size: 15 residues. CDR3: CAISESVILGQPQHF. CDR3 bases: TGTGCCATCAGTGAGTCGGTAATCCTCGGTCAGCCCCAGCATTTT.

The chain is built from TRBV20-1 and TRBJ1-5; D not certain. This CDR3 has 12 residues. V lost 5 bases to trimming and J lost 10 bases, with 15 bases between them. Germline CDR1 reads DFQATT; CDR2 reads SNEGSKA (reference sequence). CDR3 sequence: CSASTLISPQHF. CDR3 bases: TGCAGTGCTTCCACACTTATCAGCCCCCAGCATTTT.

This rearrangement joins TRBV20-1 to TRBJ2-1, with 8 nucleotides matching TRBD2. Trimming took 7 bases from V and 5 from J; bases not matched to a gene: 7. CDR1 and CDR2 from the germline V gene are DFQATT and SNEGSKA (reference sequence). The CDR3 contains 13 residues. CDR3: CSGANGRDNEQFF. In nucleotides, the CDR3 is TGCAGTGGGGCCAACGGGAGGGACAATGAGCAGTTCTTC.

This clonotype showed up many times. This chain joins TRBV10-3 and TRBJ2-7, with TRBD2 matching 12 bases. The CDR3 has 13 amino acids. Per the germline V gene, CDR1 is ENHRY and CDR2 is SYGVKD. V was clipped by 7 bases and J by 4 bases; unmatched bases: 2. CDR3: CAIKTSGRYEQYF. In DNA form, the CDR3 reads TGTGCCATCAAAACTAGCGGGAGGTACGAGCAGTACTTC.

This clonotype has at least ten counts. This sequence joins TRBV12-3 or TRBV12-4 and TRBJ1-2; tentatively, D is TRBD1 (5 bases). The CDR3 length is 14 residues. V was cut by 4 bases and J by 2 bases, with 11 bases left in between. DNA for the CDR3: TGTGCCAGCAGTTCGGCAGGGATAAACTATGGCTACACCTTC. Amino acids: CASSSAGINYGYTF.

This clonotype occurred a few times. The CDR3 sequence: CSARVRGGPDTQYF. The CDR3 DNA sequence: TGCAGTGCTAGAGTGCGGGGGGGCCCAGATACGCAGTATTTT. This chain uses TRBV20-1 with TRBJ2-3; 9 positions agree with TRBD2. The CDR3 covers 14 residues. The germline gives CDR1 DFQATT, CDR2 SNEGSKA (reference sequence). V was pared by 1 base and J by 4 bases, with 3 bases of the junction left unmatched.